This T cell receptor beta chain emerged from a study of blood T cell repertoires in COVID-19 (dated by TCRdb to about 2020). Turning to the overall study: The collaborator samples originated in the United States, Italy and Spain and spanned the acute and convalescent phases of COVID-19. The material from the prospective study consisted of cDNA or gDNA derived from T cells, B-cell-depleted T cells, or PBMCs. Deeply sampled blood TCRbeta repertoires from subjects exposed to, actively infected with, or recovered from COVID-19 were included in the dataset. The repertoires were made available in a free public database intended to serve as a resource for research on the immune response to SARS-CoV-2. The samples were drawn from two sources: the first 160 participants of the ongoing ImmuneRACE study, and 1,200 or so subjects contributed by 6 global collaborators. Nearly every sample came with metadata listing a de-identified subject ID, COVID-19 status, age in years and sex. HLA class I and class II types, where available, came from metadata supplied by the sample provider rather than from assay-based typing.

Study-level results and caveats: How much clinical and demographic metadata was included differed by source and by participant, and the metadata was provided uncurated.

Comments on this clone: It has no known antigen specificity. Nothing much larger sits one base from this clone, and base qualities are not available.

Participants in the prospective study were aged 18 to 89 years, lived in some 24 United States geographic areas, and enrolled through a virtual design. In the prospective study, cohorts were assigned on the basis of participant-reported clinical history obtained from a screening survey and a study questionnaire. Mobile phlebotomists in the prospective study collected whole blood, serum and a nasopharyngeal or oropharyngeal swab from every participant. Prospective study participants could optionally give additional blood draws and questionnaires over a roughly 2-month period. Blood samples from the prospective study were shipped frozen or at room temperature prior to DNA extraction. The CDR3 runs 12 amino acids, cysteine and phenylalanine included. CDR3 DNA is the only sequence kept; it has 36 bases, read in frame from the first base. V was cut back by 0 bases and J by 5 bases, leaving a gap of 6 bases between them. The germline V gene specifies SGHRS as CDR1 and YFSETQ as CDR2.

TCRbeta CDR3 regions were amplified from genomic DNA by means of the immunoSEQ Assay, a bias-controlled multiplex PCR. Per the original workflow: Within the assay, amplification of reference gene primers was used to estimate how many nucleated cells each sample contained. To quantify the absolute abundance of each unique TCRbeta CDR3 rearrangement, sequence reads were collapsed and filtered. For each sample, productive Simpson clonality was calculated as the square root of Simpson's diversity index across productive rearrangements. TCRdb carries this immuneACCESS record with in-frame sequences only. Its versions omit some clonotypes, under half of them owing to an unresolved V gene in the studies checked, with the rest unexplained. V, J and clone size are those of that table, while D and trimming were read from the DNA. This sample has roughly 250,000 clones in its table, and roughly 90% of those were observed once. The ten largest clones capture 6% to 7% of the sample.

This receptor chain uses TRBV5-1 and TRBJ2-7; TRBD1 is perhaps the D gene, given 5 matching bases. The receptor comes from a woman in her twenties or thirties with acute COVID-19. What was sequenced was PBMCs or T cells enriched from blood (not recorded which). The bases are TGCGCCAGCAGCTTGGACAGGAACGAGCAGTACTTC. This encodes CASSLDRNEQYF.